The clone carrying this T cell receptor beta chain was seen a handful of times. The data stem from a study of technical replicates of blood from several donors. Some clones are missing from TCRdb's copy, which holds only in-frame ones; the method was immunoSEQ multiplex PCR. In the table there are 8,700 or so clones, 91% of which are singletons. The germline CDR1 and CDR2 sequences are WNHNN and SYGVQD (reference sequence). The V end was cut by 4 bases, the J end by 8 bases, with 21 bases between. The CDR3 totals 16 residues. J is TRBJ2-1 and V is TRBV10-1; D unresolved. The receptor was derived from a human donor in good health. Sequencing input: PBMCs. The DNA of the CDR3 is TGCGCCAGCAGTGGACCTTTCGCGGTTGATCAATATGAGCAGTTCTTC. Protein: CASSGPFAVDQYEQFF.